The 3 T cell receptor beta chains given below trace back to one sample, sequenced in a study of T cell responses to AZD1222 COVID-19 vaccine. Using immunoSEQ multiplex PCR, the repertoire was profiled, and TCRdb retains in-frame clones only, with some absent. The sample has a few hundred thousand clones, over 90% seen once. Sequenced here: peripheral blood, sampled on day 0 of AZD1222 vaccination. These receptors all stem from an adult in good health.

This clone has just a few counts. The rearrangement uses TRBV3-1 (or the pseudogene TRBV3-2) and TRBJ2-3; D is undetermined. The CDR3 runs to 15 residues. Germline loops: CDR1 LGHDT, CDR2 YNNKEL (reference sequence). V was pared by 1 base and J by 5 bases, with 13 bases between. The CDR3 loop reads CASSQGQLGGDTQYF. DNA of the CDR3: TGTGCCAGCAGCCAAGGGCAGCTAGGCGGAGATACGCAGTATTTT.

The chain recombines TRBV15 with TRBJ2-7, with D perhaps TRBD1 (6 bases). Trimming took off 0 bases at V and 5 bases at J, with 14 bases between the two ends. The germline V gene encodes CDR1 LNHNV and CDR2 YYDKDF (reference sequence). This CDR3 is built from 15 residues. The CDR3 nucleotides are TGTGCCACCAGCAGAGATTTGGCAGGGGTGAACGAGCAGTACTTC. Protein sequence: CATSRDLAGVNEQYF.

J is TRBJ1-1 and V is TRBV11-2, with TRBD1 matching over 8 bases. The CDR3 sequence is 14 residues long. The V gene end was trimmed by 7 bases and the J gene end by 5 bases; junction bases not matched to a gene: 9. The V gene's germline CDR1 is SGHAT and CDR2 FQNNGV. In DNA, the CDR3 is TGTGCCAGCACAAAGTTACAGGGGGAGACTGAAGCTTTCTTT. It translates to CASTKLQGETEAFF.